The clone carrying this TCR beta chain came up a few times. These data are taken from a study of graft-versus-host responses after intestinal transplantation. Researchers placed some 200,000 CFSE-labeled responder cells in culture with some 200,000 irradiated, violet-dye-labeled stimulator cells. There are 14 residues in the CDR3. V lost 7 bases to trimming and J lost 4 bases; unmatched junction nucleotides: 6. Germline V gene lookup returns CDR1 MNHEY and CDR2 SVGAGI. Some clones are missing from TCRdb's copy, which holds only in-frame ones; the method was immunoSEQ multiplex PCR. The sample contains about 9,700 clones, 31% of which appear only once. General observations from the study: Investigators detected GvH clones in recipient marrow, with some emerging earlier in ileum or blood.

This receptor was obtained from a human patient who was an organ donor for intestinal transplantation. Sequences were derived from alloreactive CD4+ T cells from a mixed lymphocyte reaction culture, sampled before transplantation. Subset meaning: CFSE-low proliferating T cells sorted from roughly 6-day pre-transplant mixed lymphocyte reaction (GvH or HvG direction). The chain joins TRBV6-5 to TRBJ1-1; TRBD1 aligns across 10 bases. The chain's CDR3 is CASTRQGAGTEAFF. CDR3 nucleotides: TGTGCCAGCACTCGACAGGGGGCCGGCACTGAAGCTTTCTTT.